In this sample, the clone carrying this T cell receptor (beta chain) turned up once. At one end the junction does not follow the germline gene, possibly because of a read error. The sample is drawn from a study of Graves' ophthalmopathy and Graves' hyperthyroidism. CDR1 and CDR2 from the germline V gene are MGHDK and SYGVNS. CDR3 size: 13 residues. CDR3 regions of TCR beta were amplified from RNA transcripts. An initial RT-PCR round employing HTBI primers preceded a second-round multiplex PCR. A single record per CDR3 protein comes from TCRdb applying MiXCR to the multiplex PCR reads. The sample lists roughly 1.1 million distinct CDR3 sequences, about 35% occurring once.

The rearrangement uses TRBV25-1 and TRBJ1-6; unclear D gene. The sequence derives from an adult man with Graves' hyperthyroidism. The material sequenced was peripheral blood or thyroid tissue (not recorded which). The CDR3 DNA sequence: TGTGCCAACAGTTTTAATATAGATTCACCCCTCCACTTT. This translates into CANSFNIDSPLHF.